This T cell receptor beta chain was recovered during a study of Ad26.COV2.S vaccination and SARS-CoV-2 variants. Study conclusions and caveats: With respect to non-spike TCR breadth, vaccine and placebo recipients were similar.

Worth noting for this clone: What it recognizes is unknown.

Germline-derived CDR1 and CDR2 are SEHNR and FQNEAQ (reference sequence). V was shortened by 0 bases and J by 1 base, with 12 bases between the two germline ends. The CDR3 has 16 amino acids. Described treatment: roughly 18 received Ad26.COV2.S at low or high dose, single or two shots; about 5 received placebo; per-sample allocation not given. Material that was analyzed had been drawn on day 63 after the first vaccine or placebo injection. The repertoire was sequenced with immunoSEQ multiplex PCR; TCRdb's copy has only in-frame clones and lacks some. The data contain under 300,000 clones, around 88% of them singletons.

This clonotype was obtained from a person between 18 and 65 years old who received the Ad26.COV2.S COVID-19 vaccine or a placebo. This sequence joins TRBV7-9 and TRBJ2-5; D is tentatively TRBD1 or TRBD2 (6 bases each). Material: peripheral blood, obtained in a trial of Ad26.COV2.S vaccine versus placebo. The CDR3 sequence: CASSLAGAGLQETQYF. Here the CDR3 DNA reads TGTGCCAGCAGCTTAGCGGGGGCGGGGCTCCAAGAGACCCAGTACTTC.